This passage covers 23 T cell receptor beta chains from one sample sequenced in a study of OX40 agonist ivuxolimab in advanced cancers. Libraries were prepared by immunoSEQ multiplex PCR; TCRdb keeps only in-frame clonotypes and omits some of them. The sample contains fewer than 75,000 clones, roughly 87% of which appear only once. The sequencing used CD4+ or CD8+ T cells sorted from blood, collected in a trial of the OX40 agonist ivuxolimab. The receptor set was obtained from an adult with an advanced solid tumor such as melanoma, head and neck, liver or kidney cancer.

This clone occurred once. The chain has TRBV27 and TRBJ2-5; TRBD2 agrees at 7 bases. V shed 6 bases, J shed 5 bases, and the junction held 9 bases outside the gene matches. The CDR3 is 14 residues long. Germline CDR1 is MNHEY and CDR2 is SMNVEV (reference sequence). CDR3: CASSPAGVPETQYF. In DNA, the CDR3 is TGTGCCAGCAGCCCGGCGGGAGTCCCTGAGACCCAGTACTTC.

The chain carries TRBV6-1 and TRBJ2-4; D is unresolved. V lost 6 bases to trimming and J lost 3 bases, with 15 bases between them. CDR1 and CDR2 from the germline V gene are MNHNS and SASEGT. The CDR3 covers 15 residues. CDR3 sequence: CASSSSRVGKNIQYF. The CDR3 DNA is TGTGCCAGCAGCTCCTCCCGGGTAGGCAAAAACATTCAGTACTTC.

The chain combines TRBV14 with TRBJ2-7; D unresolved. This CDR3 has 15 amino acids. The germline V gene encodes CDR1 SGHDN and CDR2 FVKESK. V dropped 1 base and J dropped 0 bases, with 10 bases sitting between them. CDR3 in amino acids: CASSQAGGRSYEQYF. The CDR3 region has the DNA TGTGCCAGCAGCCAAGCCGGCGGACGCTCCTACGAGCAGTACTTC. Full variable domain (outside the CDR3, taken from reference TRBV14 and TRBJ2-7): EAGVTQFPSHSVIEKGQTVTLRCDPISGHDNLYWYRRVMGKEIKFLLHFVKESKQDESGMPNNRFLAERTGGTYSTLKVQPAELEDSGVYFCASSQAGGRSYEQYFGPGTRLTVT.

The chain links TRBV6-5 to TRBJ1-2, with D tentatively TRBD1 (6 bases). CDR1 is MNHEY and CDR2 is SVGAGI in the germline V gene. The CDR3 covers 16 residues. Trimming stripped 3 bases from V and 2 bases from J, with 16 bases between. The CDR3 spells CASSYSSYRENYGYTF. DNA for the CDR3: TGTGCCAGCAGTTATTCATCCTACAGGGAAAACTATGGCTACACCTTC.

The chain is built from TRBV6-1 and TRBJ2-1; D is tentatively TRBD1 or TRBD2 (5 bases each). This CDR3 is built from 15 residues. V shed 7 bases and J shed 6 bases, with 19 bases lying between them. Germline V CDR1 and CDR2: MNHNS, SASEGT. The CDR3 sequence: CASTEGRLEPNEQFF. CDR3 bases: TGTGCCAGCACCGAGGGACGCCTTGAACCCAATGAGCAGTTCTTC.

The chain has TRBV6-5 and TRBJ2-3; 10 bases map to TRBD1. CDR3 length: 15 residues. V lost 6 bases to trimming and J lost 2 bases; unmatched junction nucleotides: 5. The germline gives CDR1 MNHEY, CDR2 SVGAGI. CDR3 bases: TGTGCCAGCAGCCGACAGGGGGCGGACACAGATACGCAGTATTTT. Encoded protein: CASSRQGADTDTQYF.

The V gene is TRBV14, the J gene TRBJ2-1; 15 bases line up with TRBD2. CDR1 is SGHDN and CDR2 is FVKESK in the germline V gene. The V and J ends lost 3 bases and 4 bases, in that order; junction bases with no gene match: 4. This CDR3 contains 17 residues. The CDR3 nucleotides are TGTGCCAGCAGCCATAGGGGACTAGCGGGAGGTTACAATGAGCAGTTCTTC. This translates into CASSHRGLAGGYNEQFF.

This chain connects TRBV6-6 to TRBJ2-2; 7 nucleotides match TRBD1. Germline V gene data show CDR1 as MNHNY and CDR2 as SVGAGI (reference sequence). CDR3 size: 14 residues. V trimming: 6 bases; J trimming: 2 bases; junction bases outside the gene matches: 3. The CDR3 DNA reads TGTGCCAGCAGACAGGGGTTAAACACCGGGGAGCTGTTTTTT. It encodes CASRQGLNTGELFF.

The genes are TRBV5-1 and TRBJ2-7; 8 positions agree with TRBD1. This CDR3 is 14 amino acids long. Germline loops: CDR1 SGHRS, CDR2 YFSETQ. Trimming cost V 2 bases and J 6 bases; bases outside gene matches: 7. Written as DNA, the CDR3 is TGCGCCAGCAGCTTAGGACAGGGAGTAGGCGAGCAGTACTTC. Translating it yields CASSLGQGVGEQYF.

This clone was found once. This chain uses TRBV28 with TRBJ2-1; 8 bases match TRBD2. V was clipped by 5 bases and J by 2 bases; unmatched bases: 8. The CDR3 loop spans 16 amino acids. Germline V gene sequence: CDR1 MDHEN, CDR2 SYDVKM. DNA for the CDR3: TGTGCCAGCAGTGACCCTCAAGCGGGAGCCTACAATGAGCAGTTCTTC. It specifies CASSDPQAGAYNEQFF. Full variable domain (remainder filled in from reference TRBV28 and TRBJ2-1): DVKVTQSSRYLVKRTGEKVFLECVQDMDHENMFWYRQDPGLGLRLIYFSYDVKMKEKGDIPEGYSVSREKKERFSLILESASTNQTSMYLCASSDPQAGAYNEQFFGPGTRLTVL.

Written as DNA, the CDR3 is TGTGCCAGCAGTTTTGGTAATAACAATGAGCAGTTCTTC. It encodes CASSFGNNNEQFF. The rearrangement joins TRBV6-6 to TRBJ2-1; no clear D. CDR1 and CDR2 from the germline V gene are MNHNY and SVGAGI (reference sequence). With 4 bases removed from V and 5 bases from J, the gap between germline ends came to 9 bases. The CDR3 consists of 13 residues.

The chain carries TRBV2 and TRBJ2-1, with unresolved D. Looked up from germline, CDR1 is SNHLY and CDR2 is FYNNEI. The CDR3 sequence is 15 residues long. Deletions cut 5 bases from V and 6 bases from J, with 17 bases between. As DNA, the CDR3 is TGTGCCAGCAGTAAGCAGGCCTCGGGCTTCAATGAGCAGTTCTTC. Residues: CASSKQASGFNEQFF.

The gene calls are TRBV23-1 and TRBJ2-5; 8 bases match TRBD2. TRBV23-1 counts as an open reading frame of uncertain function. The CDR3 runs 18 residues. After removal of 7 bases from V and 7 bases from J, the junction contained 23 bases not matched to a gene. CDR3 region: CASTGPPDTSGTGGTQYF. CDR3 sequence (DNA): TGCGCCAGCACGGGACCCCCGGATACTAGCGGAACCGGAGGGACCCAGTACTTC.

The chain employs TRBV2 and TRBJ1-4; D gene unclear. Germline CDR1 SNHLY, CDR2 FYNNEI. V was pared by 1 base and J by 11 bases, with 11 bases between. The CDR3 is 13 amino acids. Written as DNA, the CDR3 is TGTGCCAGCAGTGAAGAAGGGTTGAGGAAACTGTTTTTT. This encodes CASSEEGLRKLFF.

The CDR3 region has the DNA TGTGCCATCAGTGTGCAGGGGAACACTGAAGCTTTCTTT. Protein: CAISVQGNTEAFF. The chain carries TRBV10-3 and TRBJ1-1, with D tentatively TRBD1 (5 bases). Per germline, CDR1 ENHRY and CDR2 SYGVKD. CDR3 length equals 13 residues. The V end lost 4 bases, the J end lost 1 base, and 7 bases lay between the germline ends.

The chain recombines TRBV9 with TRBJ1-1, with unresolved D. Germline CDR1 SGDLS, CDR2 YYNGEE. V lost 4 bases and J 5 bases, leaving 15 bases between the germline ends. This CDR3 region has 14 residues. CDR3 residues: CASSPGQRRTEAFF. In DNA form, the CDR3 reads TGTGCCAGCAGCCCCGGCCAGAGACGGACTGAAGCTTTCTTT. The whole variable domain, remainder taken from reference TRBV9 and TRBJ1-1, is DSGVTQTPKHLITATGQRVTLRCSPRSGDLSVYWYQQSLDQGLQFLIQYYNGEERAKGNILERFSAQQFPDLHSELNLSSLELGDSALYFCASSPGQRRTEAFFGQGTRLTVV.

The gene calls are TRBV7-9 and TRBJ1-4, with TRBD1 matching over 8 bases. CDR1 is SEHNR and CDR2 is FQNEAQ in the germline V gene (reference sequence). With V trimmed by 3 bases and J by 4 bases, 7 bases remained unmatched. The CDR3 has 16 residues. The CDR3 region is CASSLGQAANNEKLFF. The CDR3 DNA is TGTGCCAGCAGCTTGGGACAGGCCGCTAATAATGAAAAACTGTTTTTT.

The chain links TRBV5-6 to TRBJ2-7, with D maybe TRBD1 (6 bases). The V gene's germline CDR1 is SGHDT and CDR2 YYEEEE. The V end was cut by 1 base, the J end by 2 bases, with 13 bases between. The CDR3 spans 15 residues. The CDR3 sequence: CASSLKGEYPYEQYF. Written as DNA, the CDR3 is TGTGCCAGCAGCTTGAAGGGGGAGTACCCCTACGAGCAGTACTTC.

The chain combines TRBV19 with TRBJ2-7; TRBD1 matches at 9 bases. This CDR3 is 14 amino acids long. V dropped 4 bases and J dropped 3; count of bases not matched to a gene: 4. Germline V lookup: CDR1 LNHDA, CDR2 SQIVND (reference sequence). CDR3 nucleotides: TGTGCCAGTAGTACCCAGACAGGGGGCTACGAGCAGTACTTC. This gives the protein CASSTQTGGYEQYF.

V usage is TRBV2 and J usage is TRBJ2-3; 11 bases are a match to TRBD2. Germline V gene data show CDR1 as SNHLY and CDR2 as FYNNEI. The ends lost 6 bases at V and 0 bases at J; junction bases unmatched: 2. The CDR3 covers 15 residues. DNA of the CDR3: TGTGCCAGCAGCCCTAGCGGGAGGAGCACAGATACGCAGTATTTT. Translating it yields CASSPSGRSTDTQYF.

V usage is TRBV28 and J usage is TRBJ1-5; D may be TRBD1 (5 bases). Trimming removed 5 bases at V and 2 bases at J, with 19 bases between. The CDR3 is made up of 17 amino acids. Looked up from germline, CDR1 is MDHEN and CDR2 is SYDVKM. The CDR3 loop reads CASSSAGGIEGNQPQHF. In nucleotides, the CDR3 is TGTGCCAGCAGTAGTGCGGGGGGGATAGAGGGCAATCAGCCCCAGCATTTT.

Only one count was recorded for this clone. This chain uses TRBV5-4 with TRBJ2-3; TRBD2 aligns across 8 bases. After removal of 5 bases from V and 1 base from J, the junction contained 6 bases not matched to a gene. Germline CDR1 reads SGHNT; CDR2 reads YYREEE (reference sequence). This CDR3 contains 15 residues. The CDR3 loop reads CASRKLAGGTDTQYF. The CDR3 nucleotides are TGTGCCAGCAGGAAGCTAGCGGGCGGCACAGATACGCAGTATTTT.

This clone was seen only once. The rearrangement uses TRBV6-1 and TRBJ1-5, with D maybe TRBD1 (5 bases). Germline V gene data show CDR1 as MNHNS and CDR2 as SASEGT. Trimming removed 8 bases from V and 5 bases from J, with 19 bases in between. The CDR3 totals 15 residues. The chain's CDR3 is CASFGAREGDQPQHF. The DNA for the CDR3 is TGTGCCAGCTTTGGTGCCAGGGAAGGAGATCAGCCCCAGCATTTT.